This T cell receptor beta chain stems from a study of T cell responses to AZD1222 COVID-19 vaccine. Study results and limitations: A mostly white British donor set with more females was recruited, and clonal diversity was possibly underestimated. Just a handful of AZD1222 recipients tested seropositive at baseline. The span of vaccine-associated CD4 TCRs extended across spike, with dominance at 160-218 and 743-854.

Measured with immunoSEQ multiplex PCR; TCRdb has only the in-frame clones, and not every one. The sample holds 130,000 to 150,000 clones; approximately 91% are singletons and the top ten take just under 2%. A word on this clone: What it binds is not known.

Trimming shortened V by 6 bases and J by 3 bases, and 12 bases separated the two germline ends. This CDR3 is 14 amino acids long. Germline V CDR1 and CDR2: KGHSH, LQKENI. The specimen comprised peripheral blood, sampled 28 days after the second AZD1222 dose. This chain connects TRBV18 to TRBJ2-1; a possible D gene is TRBD1 (6 bases). This TCR was sampled from an adult who received the AZD1222 COVID-19 vaccine. The CDR3, as DNA: TGTGCCAGCTCGCTTGAAGGGGGCTACAATGAGCAGTTCTTC. Its translation: CASSLEGGYNEQFF.